The clone carrying this TCR beta chain appeared a few times. This sample was included in a study of blood T cell repertoires in COVID-19. Study context: Italy, Spain and the United States were the sources of the convalescent and acute COVID-19 samples. Nucleic acid was either cDNA or gDNA, and it came from T cells, B-cell-depleted T cells, or PBMCs.

The germline V gene has CDR1 MRHNA and CDR2 SNTAGT. The CDR3 runs to 14 residues. The junction had 3 bases not matched to a gene; V was cut back by 0 bases and J by 5 bases. Study processing details: Using reference gene primer amplification, nucleated cell counts were estimated. Method: immunoSEQ multiplex PCR; TCRdb's copy keeps in-frame clones and lacks some. V and J calls and clone size are those listed in that table; D and trimming were worked out from the DNA. Of 230,000 or so clones listed, around 80% were seen once; the top ten hold roughly 4.9%. This chain uses TRBV6-4 with TRBJ2-5; 7 bases map to TRBD2. This TCR was sampled from a human donor in a cohort sampled during active COVID-19. Sequenced input: peripheral blood. Here the CDR3 reads CASSDSGGVETQYF. Here the CDR3 DNA reads TGTGCCAGCAGTGACTCTGGGGGGGTGGAGACCCAGTACTTC.